The following is a T cell receptor beta chain sequence with its context. Antigen unknown. These data come from a study of cytomegalovirus exposure and HLA in healthy donors. PCR was performed using 60 Vbeta and 13 Jbeta primers. Clones were read by immunoSEQ multiplex PCR, and TCRdb kept only the in-frame ones, dropping some. The sample lists 150,000 to 200,000 clones, around 82% occurring once. Broader study findings: Analysis was carried out at a later point, and it linked a missense DCLRE1C variant to TCR beta V- and J-gene trimming. Some V segments could not be told apart, so they were left out, TRBV6-2 and TRBV6-3 among them.

V lost 1 base and J lost 2; bases outside the gene matches: 2. The CDR3 is made up of 15 amino acids. CDR1 and CDR2 (germline): SGHVS, FQNEAQ. The rearrangement uses TRBV7-8 and TRBJ1-5; TRBD1 aligns across 7 bases. Sequencing used PBMCs. This receptor was obtained from a woman aged 25 to 39 in good health and CMV-seropositive. The CDR3 coding sequence is TGTGCCAGCAGCTTAGGGGGGACAGGCAATCAGCCCCAGCATTTT. It encodes CASSLGGTGNQPQHF. The full variable domain, rest sourced from reference TRBV7-8 and TRBJ1-5, is GAGVSQSPRYKVAKRGQDVALRCDPISGHVSLFWYQQALGQGPEFLTYFQNEAQLDKSGLPSDRFFAERPEGSVSTLKIQRTQQEDSAVYLCASSLGGTGNQPQHFGDGTRLSIL.